This T cell receptor (beta chain) is from a study of T cell changes during pregnancy in multiple sclerosis. Assay used: immunoSEQ multiplex PCR; TCRdb lists only in-frame clones, some missing. This sample has about 40,000 clones, with about 88% found just once. V dropped 2 bases and J dropped 6 bases, with 16 bases sitting between them. CDR1 is MNHEY, CDR2 SVGAGI, per germline. The length of the CDR3 is 16 residues. The source was CD4+ T cells from peripheral blood mononuclear cells, collected in the first trimester of pregnancy. The chain has TRBV6-5 and TRBJ1-4, with unresolved D. The TCR sequence derives from a female donor with multiple sclerosis, enrolled in a pregnancy study. This CDR3 reads CASSYRLGGFDEKLFF. In nucleotides, the CDR3 is TGTGCCAGCAGTTACCGCCTTGGAGGATTCGATGAAAAACTGTTTTTT.